Below are 32 T cell receptor beta chains sequenced from a single sample in a study of T cell responses to AZD1222 COVID-19 vaccine. Sequencing used immunoSEQ multiplex PCR; TCRdb keeps in-frame clones, though not all of them. Of about 140,000 clones in the sample, approximately 90% are singletons; the top ten hold about 3%. Sequenced material: peripheral blood, taken on day 0 of AZD1222 vaccination. The receptors originated from an adult in good health.

The V gene is TRBV5-1, the J gene TRBJ2-3; 9 positions match TRBD2. Trimming took 1 base from V and 2 from J; bases not matched to a gene: 11. Per germline, CDR1 SGHRS and CDR2 YFSETQ. This CDR3 has 18 amino acids. The CDR3 nucleotides read TGCGCCAGCAGCTTGAGACAAAGCGGGAGGCTAAACACAGATACGCAGTATTTT. It translates to CASSLRQSGRLNTDTQYF.

This chain joins TRBV5-1 and TRBJ2-1, with a tentative D call TRBD2 (5 bases). The V gene lost 0 bases and the J gene lost 4 bases, with 8 bases spanning the gap. Looked up from germline, CDR1 is SGHRS and CDR2 is YFSETQ. This CDR3 is 14 amino acids long. This chain's CDR3 is CASSLEPGYNEQFF. DNA of the CDR3: TGCGCCAGCAGCTTGGAGCCGGGATACAATGAGCAGTTCTTC.

This chain joins TRBV30 and TRBJ2-3; D perhaps matches TRBD1 (5 bases). Trimming cost V 0 bases and J 9 bases, with 13 bases left between them. Germline V gene lookup returns CDR1 GTSNPN and CDR2 SVGIG (reference sequence). The CDR3 spans 13 residues. The CDR3 region has the DNA TGTGCCTGGAGTGTAGAGAAGGGGTGGACGCAGTATTTT. Protein product: CAWSVEKGWTQYF.

The chain couples TRBV5-1 to TRBJ1-1, with D maybe TRBD1 (5 bases). V was shortened by 0 bases and J by 1 base, with 10 bases between the two germline ends. The V gene's germline CDR1 is SGHRS and CDR2 YFSETQ. The CDR3 covers 15 residues. CDR3 bases: TGCGCCAGCAGCTTGGGGCAGGGAAGGAACACTGAAGCTTTCTTT. This codes for CASSLGQGRNTEAFF.

Turning to this clone: Other DNA sequences from this sample encode an identical CDR3 as well. The chain combines TRBV7-6 with TRBJ1-2; D unresolved. The CDR3 runs 13 residues. Trimming cost V 2 bases and J 4 bases, with 8 bases left between them. Looked up from germline, CDR1 is SGHVS and CDR2 is FNYEAQ. The CDR3: CASSLNRAYGYTF. The CDR3 nucleotides are TGTGCCAGCAGCTTAAACCGGGCCTATGGCTACACCTTC.

The V gene is TRBV2, the J gene TRBJ2-1; the match to TRBD2 covers 7 bases. Germline CDR1 reads SNHLY; CDR2 reads FYNNEI. The CDR3 covers 14 residues. The V segment lost 3 bases and the J segment 10 bases; nucleotides outside the gene matches: 9. The CDR3 DNA is TGTGCCAGCAGTGAGGGGACTACCACCCGGGAGCAGTTCTTC. This encodes CASSEGTTTREQFF.

The chain recombines TRBV24-1 with TRBJ2-2, with D tentatively TRBD2 (6 bases). Between the trimmed V and J ends, which lost 10 bases and 3 bases, there was a span of 14 bases. The germline V gene encodes CDR1 KGHDR and CDR2 SFDVKD. This CDR3 has 14 amino acids. The CDR3 nucleotides read TGTGCCACGTCGGGGGAGCTGGACACCGGGGAGCTGTTTTTT. This codes for CATSGELDTGELFF.

The rearrangement uses TRBV9 and TRBJ2-7; D unresolved. Germline V gene sequence: CDR1 SGDLS, CDR2 YYNGEE. This CDR3 comprises 12 residues. V shed 0 bases and J shed 5 bases, with 6 bases lying between them. The CDR3 region has the DNA TGTGCCAGCAGCGTAGGAGGCCACGAGCAGTACTTC. Translated, it gives CASSVGGHEQYF.

The rearrangement links TRBV7-2 to TRBJ1-4, with D possibly being TRBD1 (5 bases). The CDR3 has 16 amino acids. Trimming removed 5 bases at V and 0 bases at J, with 13 bases between. The V gene's germline CDR1 is SGHTA and CDR2 FQGNSA. The CDR3 DNA reads as TGTGCCAGCAGCCGCGTCGGGGCCGCAACTAATGAAAAACTGTTTTTT. The encoded protein is CASSRVGAATNEKLFF.

The chain uses TRBV3-1 (or the pseudogene TRBV3-2) and TRBJ1-2, with 10 bases identical to TRBD1. The V segment lost 8 bases and the J segment 8 bases; nucleotides outside the gene matches: 5. The CDR3 has 12 amino acids. Germline V gene sequence: CDR1 LGHDT, CDR2 YNNKEL (reference sequence). CDR3: CASEDRGRGYTF. The CDR3 coding sequence is TGTGCCAGCGAAGACAGGGGGCGCGGCTACACCTTC.

V is TRBV14 and J is TRBJ1-4, with 9 positions matching TRBD1. V gave up 4 bases and J gave up 0 bases; unmatched junction bases: 3. The CDR3 has 16 amino acids. Germline lookup yields CDR1 SGHDN and CDR2 FVKESK. CDR3 protein: CASSRGQGATNEKLFF. As DNA, the CDR3 is TGTGCCAGCAGCCGGGGACAGGGAGCAACTAATGAAAAACTGTTTTTT.

The V call is TRBV19, the J call TRBJ2-2; TRBD1 is a possible D gene (5 bases). The CDR3 contains 13 residues. Germline V gene lookup returns CDR1 LNHDA and CDR2 SQIVND (reference sequence). Trimming removed 2 bases at V and 6 bases at J, with 7 bases between. For the CDR3, the DNA is TGTGCCAGTAGTATACAGGGTCCCGGGGAGCTGTTTTTT. Translation: CASSIQGPGELFF.

This sequence joins TRBV7-9 and TRBJ1-1; D unresolved. The CDR3 has 16 residues. Trimming took off 5 bases at V and 4 bases at J, with 20 bases between the two ends. From germline, CDR1 is SEHNR and CDR2 FQNEAQ (reference sequence). The CDR3 nucleotides are TGTGCCAGCAGCCCGTCGGTCCCGGGTTCCGGCACTGAAGCTTTCTTT. Translation: CASSPSVPGSGTEAFF.

This chain connects TRBV5-5 to TRBJ1-1; 10 bases line up with TRBD1. CDR3 length: 16 residues. Germline-derived CDR1 and CDR2 are SGHKS and YYEKEE (reference sequence). J gave up 0 bases and V 4 bases, and 6 bases lay outside the gene matches. Here the CDR3 reads CASSDGDRGMNTEAFF. The CDR3 DNA reads TGTGCCAGCAGCGACGGGGACAGGGGCATGAACACTGAAGCTTTCTTT.

This rearrangement joins TRBV18 to TRBJ2-7, with 11 bases lining up with TRBD1. CDR1 KGHSH and CDR2 LQKENI come from the germline V gene. The CDR3 is 15 residues long. J was trimmed by 7 bases and V by 2 bases; bases with no gene match: 7. CDR3: CASSPEWTGGWEQYF. The CDR3 coding sequence is TGTGCCAGCTCACCAGAGTGGACAGGGGGCTGGGAGCAGTACTTC.

The V and J genes are TRBV19 and TRBJ1-3; 10 bases fit TRBD1. Trimming removed 0 bases from V and 4 bases from J; junction bases left unmatched: 3. Looked up from germline, CDR1 is LNHDA and CDR2 is SQIVND (reference sequence). The CDR3 sequence is 16 residues long. The CDR3 loop is CASSIEGQGTGNTIYF. Here the CDR3 DNA reads TGTGCCAGTAGTATAGAGGGACAGGGGACCGGAAACACCATATATTTT.

V usage is TRBV11-3 and J usage is TRBJ2-7, with 9 bases that match TRBD1. Germline values: CDR1 SGHNT, CDR2 YENEEA. The CDR3 runs to 14 residues. The J segment lost 2 bases and the V segment lost 6 bases, leaving 5 bases of the junction unmatched. In DNA, the CDR3 is TGTGCCAGCAGGGACAGGGGCAATCCCTACGAGCAGTACTTC. Its protein product is CASRDRGNPYEQYF.

In its sample, this clone was seen a few times. This chain links TRBV6-5 with TRBJ2-1; TRBD2 aligns across 7 bases. The CDR3 loop spans 14 amino acids. Trimming cost V 6 bases and J 3 bases; bases outside gene matches: 5. Germline lookup yields CDR1 MNHEY and CDR2 SVGAGI. CDR3 in DNA: TGTGCCAGCAGCACTGCGGGGGACTACAATGAGCAGTTCTTC. Protein product: CASSTAGDYNEQFF.

Of note for this clone: At one end the junction does not follow the germline gene, possibly because of a read error. This chain connects TRBV7-6 to TRBJ2-2, with 11 bases fitting TRBD2. CDR1 and CDR2 (germline): SGHVS, FNYEAQ. This CDR3 has 15 residues. The CDR3 region has the DNA TGTGCCAGCACCTTATTAGCGGGAGGGACCGGGGAGCTGTTTTTT. It yields the protein CASTLLAGGTGELFF. The whole variable domain, remainder taken from reference TRBV7-6 and TRBJ2-2, is GAGVSQSPRYKVTKRGQDVALRCDPISGHVSLYWYRQALGQGPEFLTYFNYEAQQDKSGLPNDRFSAERPEGSISTLTIQRTEQRDSAMYRCASTLLAGGTGELFFGEGSRLTVL.

The gene calls are TRBV11-2 and TRBJ1-4; D not certain. CDR1 SGHAT and CDR2 FQNNGV come from the germline V gene. The V end was cut by 8 bases, the J end by 8 bases, with 18 bases between. This CDR3 is built from 14 residues. CDR3 in amino acids: CASGPPQLGEKLFF. CDR3 sequence (DNA): TGTGCCAGCGGACCCCCTCAACTGGGGGAAAAACTGTTTTTT.

V and J are TRBV12-3 or TRBV12-4 and TRBJ2-3; unclear D gene. The CDR3 has 13 residues. Trimming took 5 bases from V and 5 from J, leaving 11 bases between them. The CDR3 sequence is CASSLTWGDTQYF. DNA of the CDR3: TGTGCCAGCAGTCTGACCTGGGGAGATACGCAGTATTTT.

This clone was recorded only once. The chain has TRBV19 and TRBJ1-4, with 8 positions matching TRBD1. The ends lost 10 bases at V and 4 bases at J; junction bases unmatched: 2. The germline V gene encodes CDR1 LNHDA and CDR2 SQIVND (reference sequence). This CDR3 has 12 residues. The CDR3 protein is CATDRGNEKLFF. As DNA, the CDR3 is TGTGCCACCGACAGGGGTAATGAAAAACTGTTTTTT.

CDR3 residues: CASSPGALGTGELFF. The CDR3, as DNA: TGTGCCAGCAGCCCAGGGGCCCTGGGCACCGGGGAGCTGTTTTTT. The V call is TRBV9, the J call TRBJ2-2; D may be TRBD1 (6 bases). V was shortened by 4 bases and J by 4 bases, with 14 bases between the two germline ends. Germline-derived CDR1 and CDR2 are SGDLS and YYNGEE. CDR3 length: 15 amino acids.

The chain uses TRBV6-1 and TRBJ1-3; D unclear. The CDR3 contains 16 residues. Germline V gene sequence: CDR1 MNHNS, CDR2 SASEGT. Trimming shortened V by 0 bases and J by 0 bases, and 9 bases separated the two germline ends. The CDR3 region is CASSEAFQDSGNTIYF. The CDR3, as DNA: TGTGCCAGCAGTGAAGCGTTTCAGGACTCTGGAAACACCATATATTTT.

This rearrangement joins TRBV30 to TRBJ1-6, with a weak D call TRBD1 (5 bases). Trimming shortened V by 3 bases and J by 1 base, and 7 bases separated the two germline ends. The CDR3 totals 14 residues. The germline CDR1 and CDR2 sequences are GTSNPN and SVGIG (reference sequence). The CDR3, as DNA: TGTGCCTGGAGGGGGCGGTCCTATAATTCACCCCTCCACTTT. It yields the protein CAWRGRSYNSPLHF.

CDR3 coding DNA: TGTGCCAGCAGCCGAGGCGGAGCAACTAATGAAAAACTGTTTTTT. Protein sequence: CASSRGGATNEKLFF. The chain uses TRBV5-8 and TRBJ1-4; D gene uncertain. Trimming took 4 bases from V and 0 from J, leaving 10 bases between them. The CDR3 length is 15 residues. Germline assignment: CDR1 SGHTS and CDR2 YDEGEE.

V and J are TRBV5-6 and TRBJ1-1, with 8 bases identical to TRBD1. The V gene end was trimmed by 3 bases and the J gene end by 4 bases; junction bases not matched to a gene: 5. CDR1 SGHDT and CDR2 YYEEEE come from the germline V gene. The CDR3 contains 14 residues. The CDR3 DNA reads as TGTGCCAGCAGCTCAGGGGGCAGGGGCACTGAAGCTTTCTTT. Its protein product is CASSSGGRGTEAFF.

The table lists this clone with a count of one. The chain couples TRBV21-1 to TRBJ1-3. TRBV21-1 is a pseudogene. The CDR3 extends over 14 amino acids. CDR3 loop: CASSSLAREDTIYF. The DNA for the CDR3 is TGTGCCAGCAGCTCCCTGGCACGGGAGGACACCATATATTTT.

DNA for the CDR3: TGTGCCAGCAGCCCGGCACGGACTAGAGGCTTTAATGAGCAGTTCTTC. This sequence encodes CASSPARTRGFNEQFF. The chain links TRBV7-8 to TRBJ2-1; 7 bases align to TRBD2. V dropped 5 bases and J dropped 7; count of bases not matched to a gene: 14. Germline V gene data show CDR1 as SGHVS and CDR2 as FQNEAQ. CDR3 size: 16 residues.

The chain uses TRBV4-2 and TRBJ1-2; D perhaps matches TRBD1 (6 bases). CDR1 and CDR2 (germline): LGHNA, YNFKEQ. Trimming took off 0 bases at V and 8 bases at J, with 16 bases between the two ends. This CDR3 is built from 15 residues. Written as DNA, the CDR3 is TGTGCCAGCAGCCAAGAGAACAGGGTGTTAAACGGCTACACCTTC. Its translation: CASSQENRVLNGYTF.

Many counts were recorded for this clone. The rearrangement uses TRBV11-3 and TRBJ2-5; 10 bases are a match to TRBD2. V was clipped by 1 base and J by 6 bases; unmatched bases: 8. The CDR3 loop spans 16 amino acids. Germline V gives CDR1 SGHNT, CDR2 YENEEA. The DNA of the CDR3 is TGTGCCAGCAGCTTAGCCACCCTAGCGGGAGTACAGACCCAGTACTTC. Translating it yields CASSLATLAGVQTQYF.

This clone has just one count. The chain links TRBV19 to TRBJ1-2; D is ambiguous. Trimming removed 8 bases at V and 5 bases at J, with 15 bases between. Germline CDR1 and CDR2: LNHDA and SQIVND (reference sequence). The CDR3 has 13 residues. The CDR3 loop reads CASSVLLDYGYTF. DNA of the CDR3: TGTGCCAGTTCTGTCCTCCTGGATTATGGCTACACCTTC.